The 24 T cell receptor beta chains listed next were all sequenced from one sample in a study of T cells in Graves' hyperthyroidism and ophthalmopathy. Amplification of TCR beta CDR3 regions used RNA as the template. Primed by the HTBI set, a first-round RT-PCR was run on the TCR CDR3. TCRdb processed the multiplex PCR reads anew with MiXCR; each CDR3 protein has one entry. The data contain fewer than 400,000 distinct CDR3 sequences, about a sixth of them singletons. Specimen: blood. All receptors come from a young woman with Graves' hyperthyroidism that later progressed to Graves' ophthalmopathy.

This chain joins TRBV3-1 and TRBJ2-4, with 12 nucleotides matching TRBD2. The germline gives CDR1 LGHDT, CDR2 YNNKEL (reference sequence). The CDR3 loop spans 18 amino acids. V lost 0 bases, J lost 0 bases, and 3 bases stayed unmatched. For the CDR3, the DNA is TGTGCCAGCAGCCAAGATTGGGGACTAGCGGGAGCCAAAAACATTCAGTACTTC. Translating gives CASSQDWGLAGAKNIQYF.

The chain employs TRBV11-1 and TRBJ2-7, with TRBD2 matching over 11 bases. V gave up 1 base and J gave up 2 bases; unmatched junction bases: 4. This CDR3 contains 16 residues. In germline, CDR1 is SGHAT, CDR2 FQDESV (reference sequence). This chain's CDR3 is CASSLVGLAAPYEQYF. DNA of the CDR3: TGTGCCAGCAGCTTAGTGGGACTAGCGGCCCCCTACGAGCAGTACTTC.

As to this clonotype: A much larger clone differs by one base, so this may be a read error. This chain's CDR3 is CAAREEGGTQYF. The DNA of the CDR3 is TGTGCCGCCCGGGAGGAAGGAGGGACCCAGTACTTC. This rearrangement joins TRBV10-3 to TRBJ2-5, with 7 bases fitting TRBD2. The CDR3 has 12 residues. J gave up 7 bases and V 11 bases, and 10 bases lay outside the gene matches. Germline assignment: CDR1 ENHRY and CDR2 SYGVKD.

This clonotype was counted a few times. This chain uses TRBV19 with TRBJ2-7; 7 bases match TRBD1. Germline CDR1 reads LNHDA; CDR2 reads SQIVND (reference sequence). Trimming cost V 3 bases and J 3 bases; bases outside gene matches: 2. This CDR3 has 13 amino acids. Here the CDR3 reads CASSIGTVYEQYF. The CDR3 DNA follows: TGTGCCAGTAGTATTGGGACAGTCTACGAGCAGTACTTC. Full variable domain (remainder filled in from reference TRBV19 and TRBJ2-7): DGGITQSPKYLFRKEGQNVTLSCEQNLNHDAMYWYRQDPGQGLRLIYYSQIVNDFQKGDIAEGYSVSREKKESFPLTVTSAQKNPTAFYLCASSIGTVYEQYFGPGTRLTVT.

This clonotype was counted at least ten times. The CDR3 region is CASSQLIPGGEQYF. In DNA, the CDR3 is TGCGCCAGCAGCCAACTTATTCCGGGGGGCGAGCAGTACTTC. The J gene is TRBJ2-7, the V gene TRBV4-1; TRBD2 agrees at 7 bases. This CDR3 is 14 amino acids long. V shed 2 bases, J shed 6 bases, and the junction held 7 bases outside the gene matches. Germline values: CDR1 MGHRA, CDR2 YSYEKL.

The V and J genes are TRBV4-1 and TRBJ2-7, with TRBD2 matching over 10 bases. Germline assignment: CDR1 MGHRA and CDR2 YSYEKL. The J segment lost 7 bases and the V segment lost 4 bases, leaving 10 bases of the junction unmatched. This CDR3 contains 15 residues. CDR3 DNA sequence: TGCGCCAGCAGCCGACCCCTAGCGGGAGAATTAGAGCAGTACTTC. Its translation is CASSRPLAGELEQYF.

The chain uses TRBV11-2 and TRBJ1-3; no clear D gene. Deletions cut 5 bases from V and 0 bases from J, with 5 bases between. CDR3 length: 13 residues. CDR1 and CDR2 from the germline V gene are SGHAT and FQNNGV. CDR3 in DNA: TGTGCCAGCAGCAAAACCTCTGGAAACACCATATATTTT. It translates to CASSKTSGNTIYF.

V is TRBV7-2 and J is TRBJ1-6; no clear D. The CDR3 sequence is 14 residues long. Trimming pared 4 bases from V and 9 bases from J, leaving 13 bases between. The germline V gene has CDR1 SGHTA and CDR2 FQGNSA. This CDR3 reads CASSYSSWGSPLHF. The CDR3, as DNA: TGTGCCAGCAGCTACTCTAGCTGGGGTTCACCCCTCCACTTT.

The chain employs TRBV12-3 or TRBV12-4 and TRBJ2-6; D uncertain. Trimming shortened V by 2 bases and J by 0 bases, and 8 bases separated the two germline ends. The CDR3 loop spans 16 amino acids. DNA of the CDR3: TGTGCCAGCAGTTTAATTCGGAGCTCTGGGGCCAACGTCCTGACTTTC. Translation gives CASSLIRSSGANVLTF.

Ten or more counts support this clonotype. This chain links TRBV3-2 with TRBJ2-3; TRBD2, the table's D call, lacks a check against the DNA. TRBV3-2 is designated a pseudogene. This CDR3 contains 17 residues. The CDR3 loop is CASSQARAGERRDTQYF. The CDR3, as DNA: TGTGCCAGCAGCCAAGCACGAGCGGGAGAGCGGAGAGATACGCAGTATTTT.

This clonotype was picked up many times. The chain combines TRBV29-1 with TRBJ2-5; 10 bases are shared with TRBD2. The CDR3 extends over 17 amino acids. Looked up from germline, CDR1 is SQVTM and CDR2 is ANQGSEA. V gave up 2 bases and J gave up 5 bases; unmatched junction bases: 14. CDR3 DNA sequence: TGCAGCGTTGAACGTGGTCTATCTAGCGGGAGCGGGGAGACCCAGTACTTC. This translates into CSVERGLSSGSGETQYF.

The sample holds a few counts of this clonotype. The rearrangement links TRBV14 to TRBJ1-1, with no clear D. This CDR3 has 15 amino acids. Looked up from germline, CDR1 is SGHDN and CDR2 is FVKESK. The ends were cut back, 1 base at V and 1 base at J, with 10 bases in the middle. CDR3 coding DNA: TGTGCCAGCAGCCAAGGGCGTCGGGCGAACACTGAAGCTTTCTTT. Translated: CASSQGRRANTEAFF. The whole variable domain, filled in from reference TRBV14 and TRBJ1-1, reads EAGVTQFPSHSVIEKGQTVTLRCDPISGHDNLYWYRRVMGKEIKFLLHFVKESKQDESGMPNNRFLAERTGGTYSTLKVQPAELEDSGVYFCASSQGRRANTEAFFGQGTRLTVV.

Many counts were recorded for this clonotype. CDR3: CASIRGGGTFNEQFF. CDR3 DNA: TGTGCCAGCATCAGAGGGGGGGGAACCTTCAATGAGCAGTTCTTC. The J gene is TRBJ2-1, the V gene TRBV6-1, with D maybe TRBD2 (7 bases). Germline values: CDR1 MNHNS, CDR2 SASEGT. The length of the CDR3 is 15 residues. The germline V and J ends were trimmed by 7 bases and 6 bases, with 19 bases remaining between them.

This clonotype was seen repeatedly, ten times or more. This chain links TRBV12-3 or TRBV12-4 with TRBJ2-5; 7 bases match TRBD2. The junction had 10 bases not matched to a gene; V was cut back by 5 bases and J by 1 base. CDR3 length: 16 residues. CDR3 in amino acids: CASSTIAGPTQETQYF. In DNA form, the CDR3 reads TGTGCCAGCAGTACAATAGCGGGCCCGACCCAAGAGACCCAGTACTTC.

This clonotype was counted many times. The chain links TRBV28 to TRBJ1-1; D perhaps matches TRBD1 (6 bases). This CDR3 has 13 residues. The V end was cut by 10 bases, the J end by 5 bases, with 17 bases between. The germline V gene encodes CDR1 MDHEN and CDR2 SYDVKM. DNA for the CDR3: TGTGCCATCCAACAGGGTAGGAGAACTGAAGCTTTCTTT. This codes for CAIQQGRRTEAFF.

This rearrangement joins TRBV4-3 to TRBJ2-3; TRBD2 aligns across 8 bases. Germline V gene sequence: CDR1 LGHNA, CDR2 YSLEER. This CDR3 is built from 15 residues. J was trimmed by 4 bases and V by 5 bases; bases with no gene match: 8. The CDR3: CASSGDGRGADTQYF. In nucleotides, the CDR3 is TGCGCCAGCAGCGGGGACGGGAGGGGTGCAGATACGCAGTATTTT.

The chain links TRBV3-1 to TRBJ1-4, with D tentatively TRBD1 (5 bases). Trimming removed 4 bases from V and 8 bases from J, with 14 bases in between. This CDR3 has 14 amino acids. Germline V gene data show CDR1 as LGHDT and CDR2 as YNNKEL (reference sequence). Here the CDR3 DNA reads TGTGCCAGCAGCCCCGAGCGGGGGGGAGAAAAACTGTTTTTT. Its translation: CASSPERGGEKLFF.

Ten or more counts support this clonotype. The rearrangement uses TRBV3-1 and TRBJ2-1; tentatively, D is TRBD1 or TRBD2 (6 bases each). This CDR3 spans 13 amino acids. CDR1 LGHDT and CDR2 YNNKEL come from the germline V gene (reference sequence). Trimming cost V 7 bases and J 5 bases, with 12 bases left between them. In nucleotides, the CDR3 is TGTGCCAGCAACGGGGGCTGGAACAATGAGCAGTTCTTC. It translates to CASNGGWNNEQFF.

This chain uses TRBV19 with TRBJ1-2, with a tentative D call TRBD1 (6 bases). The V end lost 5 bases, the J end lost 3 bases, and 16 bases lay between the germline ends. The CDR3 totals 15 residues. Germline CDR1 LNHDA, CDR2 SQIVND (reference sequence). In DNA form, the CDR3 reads TGTGCCAGTAGTGTCGCCAAGGGGACATACTATGGCTACACCTTC. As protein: CASSVAKGTYYGYTF.

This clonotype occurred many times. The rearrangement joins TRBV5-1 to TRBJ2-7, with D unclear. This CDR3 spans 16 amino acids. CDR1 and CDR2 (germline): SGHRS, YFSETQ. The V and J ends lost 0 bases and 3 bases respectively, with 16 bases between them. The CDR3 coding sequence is TGCGCCAGCAGCTTGGTCGGCTCGGTGGGCCACTACGAGCAGTACTTC. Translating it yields CASSLVGSVGHYEQYF.

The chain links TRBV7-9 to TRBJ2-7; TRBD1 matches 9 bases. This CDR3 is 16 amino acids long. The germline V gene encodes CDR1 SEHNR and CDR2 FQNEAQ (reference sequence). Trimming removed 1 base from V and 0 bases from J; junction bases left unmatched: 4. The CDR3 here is CASSLGGQGVSYEQYF. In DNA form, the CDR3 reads TGTGCCAGCAGCTTAGGGGGACAGGGCGTCTCCTACGAGCAGTACTTC. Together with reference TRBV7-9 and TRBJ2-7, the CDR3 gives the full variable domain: DTGVSQNPRHKITKRGQNVTFRCDPISEHNRLYWYRQTLGQGPEFLTYFQNEAQLEKSRLLSDRFSAERPKGSFSTLEIQRTEQGDSAMYLCASSLGGQGVSYEQYFGPGTRLTVT.

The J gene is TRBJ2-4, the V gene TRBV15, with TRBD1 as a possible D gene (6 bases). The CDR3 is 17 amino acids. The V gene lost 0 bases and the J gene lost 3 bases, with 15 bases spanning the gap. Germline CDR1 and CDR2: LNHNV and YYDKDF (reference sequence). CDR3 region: CATSREGGGGVKNIQYF. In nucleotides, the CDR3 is TGTGCCACCAGCAGAGAAGGGGGTGGGGGTGTCAAAAACATTCAGTACTTC.

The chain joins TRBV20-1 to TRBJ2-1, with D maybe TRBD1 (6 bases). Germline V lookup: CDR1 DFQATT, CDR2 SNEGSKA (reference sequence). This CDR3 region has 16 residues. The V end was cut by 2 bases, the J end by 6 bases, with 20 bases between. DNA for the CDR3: TGCAGTGCTAGACCCACAGGGTTGGCGGGTACCAATGAGCAGTTCTTC. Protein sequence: CSARPTGLAGTNEQFF.

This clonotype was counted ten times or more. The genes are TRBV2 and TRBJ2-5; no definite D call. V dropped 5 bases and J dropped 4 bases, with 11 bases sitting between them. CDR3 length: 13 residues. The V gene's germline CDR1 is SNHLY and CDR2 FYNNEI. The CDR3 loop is CASSTVPGETQYF. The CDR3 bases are TGTGCCAGCAGTACTGTTCCAGGAGAGACCCAGTACTTC.